The next 19 T cell receptor beta chains were all read from a single sample in a study of Ad26.COV2.S vaccination and SARS-CoV-2 variants. The protocol was immunoSEQ multiplex PCR, while the TCRdb copy is restricted to in-frame clones and leaves out a portion. The sample lists 300,000 to 350,000 clones, roughly 90% occurring once. The treatment was: 15 to 20 received Ad26.COV2.S at low or high dose, single or two shots; a few received placebo; per-sample allocation not given. At day 63 after the first vaccine or placebo injection, samples were drawn. The sample was peripheral blood, taken in a trial of Ad26.COV2.S vaccine versus placebo. All receptors derive from a person aged 18 to 59 who received the Ad26.COV2.S COVID-19 vaccine or a placebo.

The genes are TRBV10-2 and TRBJ1-1; D unresolved. Germline-derived CDR1 and CDR2 are WSHSY and SAAADI. The length of the CDR3 is 12 residues. V gave up 9 bases and J gave up 1 base, with 9 bases separating them. CDR3 protein: CASTPANTEAFF. The CDR3, as DNA: TGCGCCAGTACGCCGGCGAACACTGAAGCTTTCTTT.

Remarks on this clone: In the same sample, other DNA sequences code for this CDR3. V and J are TRBV4-3 and TRBJ2-7; D is ambiguous. Trimming pared 0 bases from V and 2 bases from J, leaving 5 bases between. The CDR3 consists of 13 residues. Per germline, CDR1 LGHNA and CDR2 YSLEER. The CDR3 region has the DNA TGCGCCAGCAGCCAAGATCGGGCCTACGAGCAGTACTTC. This translates into CASSQDRAYEQYF.

This sequence joins TRBV4-3 and TRBJ1-6; D uncertain. CDR3 length: 17 amino acids. V dropped 2 bases and J dropped 3 bases, with 14 bases sitting between them. Germline CDR1 and CDR2: LGHNA and YSLEER. The CDR3 loop is CASSQSPTRGYNSPLHF. Here the CDR3 DNA reads TGCGCCAGCAGCCAAAGCCCCACCCGGGGCTATAATTCACCCCTCCACTTT.

The CDR3 is CASSPLEREPLNEQFF. In DNA, the CDR3 is TGTGCCAGCAGCCCCCTCGAGCGGGAGCCCCTGAATGAGCAGTTCTTC. The rearrangement joins TRBV3-1 (or the pseudogene TRBV3-2) to TRBJ2-1; TRBD2 agrees at 8 bases. The V segment lost 4 bases and the J segment 7 bases; nucleotides outside the gene matches: 12. Germline values: CDR1 LGHDT, CDR2 YNNKEL (reference sequence). CDR3 length: 16 amino acids.

CDR3 DNA sequence: TGTGCCAGCAGCAAAGACTTGGGGACAGGGGGCGACGGTGGTAGCTACGAGCAGTACGTC. Residues: CASSKDLGTGGDGGSYEQYV. This chain links TRBV21-1 with TRBJ2-7; TRBD1 is the table's D call and was not checked against the DNA. TRBV21-1 is a recognized pseudogene. The CDR3 length is 20 residues.

The V gene is TRBV6-2 or TRBV6-3, the J gene TRBJ2-5; 9 bases are a match to TRBD1. After removal of 3 bases from V and 5 bases from J, the junction contained 10 bases not matched to a gene. This CDR3 is 16 amino acids long. CDR1 and CDR2 (germline): MNHEY, SVGEGT. This CDR3 is CASSYSTGGLGETQYF. In nucleotides, the CDR3 is TGTGCCAGCAGTTATTCGACAGGGGGTTTGGGGGAGACCCAGTACTTC.

V usage is TRBV7-2 and J usage is TRBJ1-2; 9 bases match TRBD1. V gave up 1 base and J gave up 5 bases; unmatched junction bases: 8. This CDR3 comprises 16 residues. Germline values: CDR1 SGHTA, CDR2 FQGNSA. This CDR3 is CASSLVGTGTFYGYTF. CDR3 nucleotide sequence: TGTGCCAGCAGCTTAGTTGGGACAGGGACCTTTTATGGCTACACCTTC.

The chain combines TRBV6-2 or TRBV6-3 with TRBJ2-3; the match to TRBD2 covers 7 bases. This CDR3 contains 15 residues. The ends lost 5 bases at V and 2 bases at J; junction bases unmatched: 7. Germline V gene data show CDR1 as MNHEY and CDR2 as SVGEGT. The CDR3 reads CASSPRELPTDTQYF. The DNA for the CDR3 is TGTGCCAGCAGTCCGCGGGAGCTGCCCACAGATACGCAGTATTTT.

This sequence joins TRBV4-3 and TRBJ1-6; D remains ambiguous. Germline CDR1 LGHNA, CDR2 YSLEER. V was trimmed by 4 bases and J by 8 bases, leaving 12 bases between them. This CDR3 spans 14 amino acids. The CDR3 DNA reads as TGCGCCAGCAGCCGAGGTGGTACAGATTCACCCCTCCACTTT. Its protein is CASSRGGTDSPLHF.

This chain links TRBV18 with TRBJ1-1; possibly TRBD1 for D (6 bases). The germline V gene has CDR1 KGHSH and CDR2 LQKENI. This CDR3 contains 15 residues. Trimming took 3 bases from V and 1 from J, leaving 12 bases between them. The DNA of the CDR3 is TGTGCCAGCTCACCGAAGTGGACAGCGAACACTGAAGCTTTCTTT. It translates to CASSPKWTANTEAFF.

The chain links TRBV19 to TRBJ1-5; D may be TRBD1 (5 bases). The CDR3 runs 17 residues. V lost 9 bases, J lost 0 bases, and 21 bases lay in between. Germline V gives CDR1 LNHDA, CDR2 SQIVND (reference sequence). The CDR3 spells CASTQTAWEYSNQPQHF. The CDR3 coding sequence is TGTGCCAGCACCCAGACAGCCTGGGAATATAGCAATCAGCCCCAGCATTTT.

The table lists this clone with a count of one. CDR3 residues: CASSPTTGQGKAEAFF. In nucleotides, the CDR3 is TGTGCCAGCTCACCTACTACGGGACAGGGGAAAGCTGAAGCTTTCTTT. The chain couples TRBV18 to TRBJ1-1; 10 bases are a match to TRBD1. The germline V gene has CDR1 KGHSH and CDR2 LQKENI. This CDR3 contains 16 residues. The junction had 10 bases not matched to a gene; V was cut back by 3 bases and J by 6 bases.

This rearrangement joins TRBV7-9 to TRBJ1-1, with TRBD1 matching 7 bases. J lost 3 bases, V lost 5 bases, and 9 bases had no gene match. From germline, CDR1 is SEHNR and CDR2 FQNEAQ (reference sequence). CDR3 length equals 15 residues. The CDR3 loop reads CASSRPTGWYTEAFF. CDR3 nucleotides: TGTGCCAGCAGCCGACCGACAGGGTGGTACACTGAAGCTTTCTTT.

V gene TRBV4-3 combines with J gene TRBJ2-7; D is unresolved. Germline V CDR1 and CDR2: LGHNA, YSLEER. Trimming cost V 2 bases and J 5 bases, with 16 bases left between them. The CDR3 totals 15 residues. CDR3 sequence reads: CASSQTVDTENEQYF. The CDR3 coding sequence is TGCGCCAGCAGCCAAACAGTCGACACCGAGAACGAGCAGTACTTC.

V usage is TRBV19 and J usage is TRBJ1-5; the D is unclear. This CDR3 has 15 amino acids. From germline, CDR1 is LNHDA and CDR2 SQIVND (reference sequence). With 4 bases removed from V and 4 bases from J, the gap between germline ends came to 14 bases. The chain's CDR3 is CASSKVSLSNQPQHF. The CDR3 nucleotides read TGTGCCAGTAGTAAAGTCTCCCTGTCTAATCAGCCCCAGCATTTT. Complete variable domain (other parts from reference TRBV19 and TRBJ1-5): DGGITQSPKYLFRKEGQNVTLSCEQNLNHDAMYWYRQDPGQGLRLIYYSQIVNDFQKGDIAEGYSVSREKKESFPLTVTSAQKNPTAFYLCASSKVSLSNQPQHFGDGTRLSIL.

CDR3 sequence reads: CASSLGVSVNTEAFF. CDR3 in DNA: TGCGCCAGCAGCCTTGGGGTTTCAGTGAACACTGAAGCTTTCTTT. This sequence joins TRBV5-1 and TRBJ1-1; D is undetermined. The CDR3 is 15 residues long. Germline V gives CDR1 SGHRS, CDR2 YFSETQ. Trimming cost V 4 bases and J 0 bases, with 13 bases left between them. Full variable domain (rest looked up from reference TRBV5-1 and TRBJ1-1): KAGVTQTPRYLIKTRGQQVTLSCSPISGHRSVSWYQQTPGQGLQFLFEYFSETQRNKGNFPGRFSGRQFSNSRSEMNVSTLELGDSALYLCASSLGVSVNTEAFFGQGTRLTVV.

The rearrangement uses TRBV30 and TRBJ2-3; D is possibly TRBD2 (6 bases). The CDR3 covers 15 residues. Trimming cost V 4 bases and J 0 bases, with 14 bases left between them. Germline V gives CDR1 GTSNPN, CDR2 SVGIG (reference sequence). The chain's CDR3 is CAWTLGGTSTDTQYF. The CDR3 DNA sequence: TGTGCCTGGACGTTAGGAGGGACCAGCACAGATACGCAGTATTTT.

This clone has just a few counts. The V and J genes are TRBV13 and TRBJ2-7; the match to TRBD2 covers 9 bases. Trimming took 5 bases from V and 2 from J; bases not matched to a gene: 13. Germline CDR1 is PRHDT and CDR2 is FYEKMQ (reference sequence). There are 17 residues in the CDR3. In DNA form, the CDR3 reads TGTGCCAGCAGCCCTCAAAATAGCGGGAGAAGGACCTACGAGCAGTACGTC. Amino acids: CASSPQNSGRRTYEQYV.

This clone appeared a few times. The chain couples TRBV13 to TRBJ2-1; 11 bases are a match to TRBD2. CDR1 is PRHDT and CDR2 is FYEKMQ in the germline V gene (reference sequence). The CDR3 length is 17 residues. With V trimmed by 4 bases and J by 9 bases, 14 bases remained unmatched. For the CDR3, the DNA is TGTGCCAGCAGCTCACCCAGGAGGAGTAGCGGGAGGGCTGAGCAGTTCTTC. It is translated as CASSSPRRSSGRAEQFF.